The clone carrying this TCR beta chain is a singleton in its sample. Germline V CDR1 and CDR2: SGHAT, FQNNGV. This CDR3 comprises 16 residues. J was trimmed by 2 bases and V by 4 bases; bases with no gene match: 5. The record originates from a study of blood T cell repertoires in COVID-19. The overall study: Samples representing acute and convalescent COVID-19 were sourced from the United States, Italy and Spain. T cells, B-cell-depleted T cells, or PBMCs supplied cDNA or gDNA.

In the original workflow: The authors estimated nucleated cell counts from reference gene primer amplification. Only in-frame clones appear in the TCRdb table, and some are missing; sequencing was by immunoSEQ multiplex PCR. That table gives V, J and clone size, and the DNA gave D and trimming. The sample contains 65,000 to 70,000 clones, less than 85% of which appear only once. The chain has TRBV11-2 and TRBJ2-7; 13 nucleotides match TRBD2. Specimen: peripheral blood. The TCR was taken from a man older than 75 with active COVID-19. CDR3 loop: CASSSRGLAGAYEQYF. In DNA form, the CDR3 reads TGTGCCAGCAGCTCGCGAGGACTAGCGGGGGCCTACGAGCAGTACTTC.